This is a list of T cell receptor beta chains from one sample in a study of blood T cell repertoires in COVID-19. Here immunoSEQ multiplex PCR was the method, and the copy in TCRdb shows in-frame clones only, minus some. Among roughly 99,000 clones listed, approximately 89% were seen once. Source material: peripheral blood. The origin of the receptors is a man aged 45-65 years with active or convalescent COVID-19. Each CDR3 is given with its conserved first and last residue. The D gene is left open where the match is weak. Clone size is not always given. Where it is, it says once, few, many or a class for expanded clones.

>TRBJ2-7|TRBV15|TRBD1|-
CATSSHRGEQYF
TGTGCCACCAGCAGTCACAGGGGCGAGCAGTACTTC
>TRBJ1-1|TRBV14|TRBD1|-
CASSQDYRGNTEAFF
TGTGCCAGCAGCCAAGACTACAGGGGGAACACTGAAGCTTTCTTT
>TRBJ2-5|TRBV30|TRBD2|-
CAWSKGLAGAGETQYF
TGTGCCTGGAGTAAGGGACTAGCGGGAGCAGGAGAGACCCAGTACTTC
>TRBJ2-1|TRBV21-1|-|-
CASSNSGRRNEQFF
TGTGCCAGCAGCAACAGCGGGAGGCGTAATGAGCAGTTCTTC
>TRBJ2-2|TRBV7-9|TRBD1|few
CASSPPTGGDTGELFF
TGTGCCAGCAGCCCACCCACAGGGGGCGACACCGGGGAGCTGTTTTTT
>TRBJ1-1|TRBV30|-|once
CAWGHVASEAFF
TGTGCCTGGGGGCACGTAGCGTCTGAAGCTTTCTTT
>TRBJ1-1|TRBV29-1|-|-
CSVEDGGSTEAFF
TGCAGCGTTGAAGATGGCGGGAGCACTGAAGCTTTCTTT
>TRBJ2-3|TRBV2|TRBD2|-
CASSEEDSGRAVDTQYF
TGTGCCAGCAGTGAAGAGGATAGCGGGAGGGCCGTAGATACGCAGTATTTT
>TRBJ2-5|TRBV19|-|-
CASSNLQGQETQYF
TGTGCCAGTAGTAATCTTCAGGGGCAAGAGACCCAGTACTTC
>TRBJ2-5|TRBV5-1|TRBD2|-
CASNASGRGGRQETQYF
TGCGCCAGCAATGCTAGCGGGAGAGGGGGACGCCAAGAGACCCAGTACTTC